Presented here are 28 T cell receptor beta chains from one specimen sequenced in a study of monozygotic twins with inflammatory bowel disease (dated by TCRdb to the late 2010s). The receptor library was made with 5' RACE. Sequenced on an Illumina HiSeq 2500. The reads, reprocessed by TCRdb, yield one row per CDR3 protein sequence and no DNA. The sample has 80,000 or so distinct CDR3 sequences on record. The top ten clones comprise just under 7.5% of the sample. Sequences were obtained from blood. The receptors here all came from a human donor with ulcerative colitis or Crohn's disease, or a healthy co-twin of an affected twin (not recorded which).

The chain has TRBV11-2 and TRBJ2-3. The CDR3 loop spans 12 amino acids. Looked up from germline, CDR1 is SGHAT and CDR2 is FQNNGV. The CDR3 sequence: CASSPSADTQYF.

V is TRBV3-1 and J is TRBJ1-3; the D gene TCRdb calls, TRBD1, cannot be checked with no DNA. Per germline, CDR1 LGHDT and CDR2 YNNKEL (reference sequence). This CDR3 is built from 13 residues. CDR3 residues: CASSGDRGNTIYF.

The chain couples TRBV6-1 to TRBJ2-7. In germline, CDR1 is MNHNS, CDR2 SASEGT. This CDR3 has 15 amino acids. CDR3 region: CASSEPGRSIYEQYF.

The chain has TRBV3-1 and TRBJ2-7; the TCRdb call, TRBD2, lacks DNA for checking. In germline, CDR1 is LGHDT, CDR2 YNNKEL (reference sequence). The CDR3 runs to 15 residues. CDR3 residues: CASSQDQGGWGEQYF.

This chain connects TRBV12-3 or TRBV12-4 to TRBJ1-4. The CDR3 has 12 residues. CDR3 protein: CASSSGGEKLFF.

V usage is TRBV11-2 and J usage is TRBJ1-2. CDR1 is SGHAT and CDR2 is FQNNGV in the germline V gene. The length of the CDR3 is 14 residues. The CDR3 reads CASSLSPSTYGYTF.

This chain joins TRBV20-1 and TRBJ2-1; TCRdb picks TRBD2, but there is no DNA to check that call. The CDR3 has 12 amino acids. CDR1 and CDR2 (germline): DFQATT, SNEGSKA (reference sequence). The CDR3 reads CSAEGSHNEQFF.

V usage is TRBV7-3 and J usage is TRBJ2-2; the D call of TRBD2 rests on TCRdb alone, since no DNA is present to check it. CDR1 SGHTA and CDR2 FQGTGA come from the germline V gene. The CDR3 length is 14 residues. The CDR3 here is CASSLLAGVGELFF.

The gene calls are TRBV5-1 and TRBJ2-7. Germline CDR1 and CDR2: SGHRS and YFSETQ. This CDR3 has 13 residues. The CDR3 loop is CASSLAWDYEQYF.

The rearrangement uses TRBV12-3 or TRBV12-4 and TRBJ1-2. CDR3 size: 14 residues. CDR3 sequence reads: CASPNVEGGEGYTF.

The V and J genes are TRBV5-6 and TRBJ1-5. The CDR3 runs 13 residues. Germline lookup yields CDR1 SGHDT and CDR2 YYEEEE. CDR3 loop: CASSRDLDQPQHF.

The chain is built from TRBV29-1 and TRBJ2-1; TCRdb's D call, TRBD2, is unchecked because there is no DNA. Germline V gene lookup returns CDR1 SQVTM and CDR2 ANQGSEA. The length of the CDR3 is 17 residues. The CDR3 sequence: CSVDISGGPSNYNEQFF.

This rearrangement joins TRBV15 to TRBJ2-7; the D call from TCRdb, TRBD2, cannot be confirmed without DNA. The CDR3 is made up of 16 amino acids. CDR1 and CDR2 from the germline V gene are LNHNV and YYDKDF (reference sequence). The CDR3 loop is CATSRDSGTGDSEQYF.

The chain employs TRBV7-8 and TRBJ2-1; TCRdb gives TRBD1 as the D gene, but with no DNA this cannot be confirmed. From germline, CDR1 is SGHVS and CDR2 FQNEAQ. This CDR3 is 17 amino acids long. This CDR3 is CASSLRDSQFRGNEQFF.

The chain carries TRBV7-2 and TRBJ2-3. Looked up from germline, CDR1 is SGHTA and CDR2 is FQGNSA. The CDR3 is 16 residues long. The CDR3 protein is CASSLFVGSGTDTQYF.

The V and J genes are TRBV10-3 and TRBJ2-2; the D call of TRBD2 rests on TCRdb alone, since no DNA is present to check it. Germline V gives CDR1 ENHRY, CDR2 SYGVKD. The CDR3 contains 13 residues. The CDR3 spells CAIDGTSAGELFF.

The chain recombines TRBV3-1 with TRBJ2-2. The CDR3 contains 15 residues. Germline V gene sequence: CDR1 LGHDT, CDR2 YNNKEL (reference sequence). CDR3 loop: CASSQDGGRTGELFF.

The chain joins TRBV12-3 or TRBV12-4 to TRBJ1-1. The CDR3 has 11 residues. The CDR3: CASGLSGEAFF.

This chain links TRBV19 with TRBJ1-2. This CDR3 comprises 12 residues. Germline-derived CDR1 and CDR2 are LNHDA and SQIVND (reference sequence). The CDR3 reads CASFRTNYGYTF.

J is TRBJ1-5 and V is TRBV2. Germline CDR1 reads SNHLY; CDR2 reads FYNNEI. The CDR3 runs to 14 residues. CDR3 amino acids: CASSEIGGNQPQHF.

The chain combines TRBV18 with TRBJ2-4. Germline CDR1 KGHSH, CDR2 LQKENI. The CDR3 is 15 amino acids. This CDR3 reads CASSPPSAAKNIQYF. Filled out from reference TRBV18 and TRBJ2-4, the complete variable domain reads NAGVMQNPRHLVRRRGQEARLRCSPMKGHSHVYWYRQLPEEGLKFMVYLQKENIIDESGMPKERFSAEFPKEGPSILRIQQVVRGDSAAYFCASSPPSAAKNIQYFGAGTRLSVL.

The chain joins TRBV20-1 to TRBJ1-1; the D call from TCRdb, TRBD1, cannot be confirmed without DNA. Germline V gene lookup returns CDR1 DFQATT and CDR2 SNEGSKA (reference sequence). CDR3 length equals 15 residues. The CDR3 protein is CSASRDSFMNTEAFF.

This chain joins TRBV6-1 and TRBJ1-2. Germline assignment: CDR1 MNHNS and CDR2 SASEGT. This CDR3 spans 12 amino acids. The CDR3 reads CASTPYNYGYTF.

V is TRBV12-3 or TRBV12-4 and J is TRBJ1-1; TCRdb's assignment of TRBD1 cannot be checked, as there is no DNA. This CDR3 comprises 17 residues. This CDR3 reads CASSPNAAGQPDTEAFF.

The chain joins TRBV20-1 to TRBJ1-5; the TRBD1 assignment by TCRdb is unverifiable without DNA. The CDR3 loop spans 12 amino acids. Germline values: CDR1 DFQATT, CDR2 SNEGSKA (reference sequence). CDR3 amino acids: CSAQTGNQPQHF.

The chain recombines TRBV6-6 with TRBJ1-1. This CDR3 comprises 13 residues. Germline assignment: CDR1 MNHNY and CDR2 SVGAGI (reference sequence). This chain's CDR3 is CASSYSQTTEAFF.

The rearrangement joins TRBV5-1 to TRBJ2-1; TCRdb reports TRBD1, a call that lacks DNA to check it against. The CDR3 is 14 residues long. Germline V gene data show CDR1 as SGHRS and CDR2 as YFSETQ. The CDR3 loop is CASSWGGEYNEQFF.

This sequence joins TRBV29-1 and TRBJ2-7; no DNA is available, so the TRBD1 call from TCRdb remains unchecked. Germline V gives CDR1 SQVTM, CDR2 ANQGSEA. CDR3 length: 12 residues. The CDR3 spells CSVRDRVYEQYF.